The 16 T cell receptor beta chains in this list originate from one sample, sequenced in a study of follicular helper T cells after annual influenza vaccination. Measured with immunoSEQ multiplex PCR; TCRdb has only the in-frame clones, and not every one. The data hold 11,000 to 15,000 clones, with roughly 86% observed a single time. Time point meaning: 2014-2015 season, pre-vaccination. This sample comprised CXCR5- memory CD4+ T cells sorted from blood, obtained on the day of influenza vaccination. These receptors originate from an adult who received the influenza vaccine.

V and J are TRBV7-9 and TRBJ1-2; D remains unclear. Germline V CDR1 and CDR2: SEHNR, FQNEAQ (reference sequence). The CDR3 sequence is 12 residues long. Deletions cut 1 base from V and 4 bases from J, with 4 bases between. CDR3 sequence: CASSLGIYGYTF. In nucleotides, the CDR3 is TGTGCCAGCAGCTTAGGAATCTATGGCTACACCTTC.

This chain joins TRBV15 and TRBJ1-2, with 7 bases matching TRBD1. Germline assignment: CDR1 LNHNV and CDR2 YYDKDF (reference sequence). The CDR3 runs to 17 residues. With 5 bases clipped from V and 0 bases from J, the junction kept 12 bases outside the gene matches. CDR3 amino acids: CATSPRDRVTANYGYTF. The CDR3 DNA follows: TGTGCCACCAGCCCCCGGGACAGAGTAACAGCTAACTATGGCTACACCTTC.

CDR3 bases: TGTGCCAGCAGCTTAGCAGTTAAAGCTTTCTTT. As protein: CASSLAVKAFF. The rearrangement links TRBV7-9 to TRBJ1-1; D unclear. CDR1 is SEHNR and CDR2 is FQNEAQ in the germline V gene (reference sequence). The CDR3 extends over 11 amino acids. Trimming left V 0 bases short and J 9 bases short, with 5 bases between. Combining the CDR3 with reference TRBV7-9 and TRBJ1-1 gives the whole variable domain DTGVSQNPRHKITKRGQNVTFRCDPISEHNRLYWYRQTLGQGPEFLTYFQNEAQLEKSRLLSDRFSAERPKGSFSTLEIQRTEQGDSAMYLCASSLAVKAFFGQGTRLTVV.

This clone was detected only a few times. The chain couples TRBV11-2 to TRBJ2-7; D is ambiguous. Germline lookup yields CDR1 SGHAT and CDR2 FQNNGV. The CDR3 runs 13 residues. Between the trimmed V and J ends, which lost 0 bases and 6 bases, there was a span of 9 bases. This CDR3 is CASSLEVLLEQYF. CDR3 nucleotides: TGTGCCAGCAGCTTAGAGGTACTGCTCGAGCAGTACTTC.

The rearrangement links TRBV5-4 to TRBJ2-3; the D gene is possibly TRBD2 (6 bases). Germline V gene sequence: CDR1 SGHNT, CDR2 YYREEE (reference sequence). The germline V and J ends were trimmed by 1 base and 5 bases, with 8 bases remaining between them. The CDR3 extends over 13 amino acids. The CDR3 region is CASSLFGGDTQYF. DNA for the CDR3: TGTGCCAGCAGCTTGTTCGGGGGAGATACGCAGTATTTT.

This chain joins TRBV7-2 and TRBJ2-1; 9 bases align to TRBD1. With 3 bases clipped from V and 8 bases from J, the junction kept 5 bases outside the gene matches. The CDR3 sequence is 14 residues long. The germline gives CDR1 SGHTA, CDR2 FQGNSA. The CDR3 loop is CASSLGQGGDEQFF. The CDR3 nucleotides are TGTGCCAGCAGCTTGGGACAGGGAGGTGATGAGCAGTTCTTC.

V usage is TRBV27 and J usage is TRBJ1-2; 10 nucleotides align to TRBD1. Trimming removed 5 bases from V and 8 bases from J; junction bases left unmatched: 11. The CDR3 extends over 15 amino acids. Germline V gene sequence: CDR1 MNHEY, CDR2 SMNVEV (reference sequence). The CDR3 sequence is CASSPNDRGLRGYTF. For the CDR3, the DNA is TGTGCCAGCAGTCCCAACGACAGGGGGCTCAGAGGCTACACCTTC.

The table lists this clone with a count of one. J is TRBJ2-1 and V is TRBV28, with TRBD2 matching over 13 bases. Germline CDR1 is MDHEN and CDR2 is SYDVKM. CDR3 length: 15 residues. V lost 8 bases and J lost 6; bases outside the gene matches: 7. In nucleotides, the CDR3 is TGTGCCAGCTTTACCAGGACTAGCGGGGGCAATGAGCAGTTCTTC. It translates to CASFTRTSGGNEQFF.

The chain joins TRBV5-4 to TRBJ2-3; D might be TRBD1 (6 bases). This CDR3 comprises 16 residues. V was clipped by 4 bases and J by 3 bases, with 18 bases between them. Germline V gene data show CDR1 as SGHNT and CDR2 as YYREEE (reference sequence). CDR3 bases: TGTGCCAGCAGCACCGAGACAGGACCGGCGACAGATACGCAGTATTTT. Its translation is CASSTETGPATDTQYF.

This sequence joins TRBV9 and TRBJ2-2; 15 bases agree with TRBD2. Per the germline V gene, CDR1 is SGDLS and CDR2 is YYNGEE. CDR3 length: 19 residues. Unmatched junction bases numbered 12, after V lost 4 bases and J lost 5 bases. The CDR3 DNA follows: TGTGCCAGCAGCACTCCAAGCGGACTAGCGGGGGGGCTGACCGGGGAGCTGTTTTTT. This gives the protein CASSTPSGLAGGLTGELFF.

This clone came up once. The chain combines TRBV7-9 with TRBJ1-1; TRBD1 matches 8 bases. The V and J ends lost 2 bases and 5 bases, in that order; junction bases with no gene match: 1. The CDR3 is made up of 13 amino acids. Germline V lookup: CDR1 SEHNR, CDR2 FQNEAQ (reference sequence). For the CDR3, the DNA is TGTGCCAGCAGCTTACAGGGGGCGACTGAAGCTTTCTTT. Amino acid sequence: CASSLQGATEAFF.

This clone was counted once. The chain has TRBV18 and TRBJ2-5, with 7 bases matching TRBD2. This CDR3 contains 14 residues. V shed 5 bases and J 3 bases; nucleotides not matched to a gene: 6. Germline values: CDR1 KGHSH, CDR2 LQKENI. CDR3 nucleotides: TGTGCCAGCTCATCCGGGACTATAAAAGAGACCCAGTACTTC. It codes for CASSSGTIKETQYF.

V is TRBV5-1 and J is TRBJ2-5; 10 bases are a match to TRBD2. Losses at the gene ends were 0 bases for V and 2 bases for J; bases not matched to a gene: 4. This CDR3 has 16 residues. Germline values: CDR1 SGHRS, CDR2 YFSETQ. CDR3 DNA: TGCGCCAGCAGCTTGGCGGCTAGCGGGGGTCAAGAGACCCAGTACTTC. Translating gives CASSLAASGGQETQYF. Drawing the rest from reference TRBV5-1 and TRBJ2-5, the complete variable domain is KAGVTQTPRYLIKTRGQQVTLSCSPISGHRSVSWYQQTPGQGLQFLFEYFSETQRNKGNFPGRFSGRQFSNSRSEMNVSTLELGDSALYLCASSLAASGGQETQYFGPGTRLLVL.

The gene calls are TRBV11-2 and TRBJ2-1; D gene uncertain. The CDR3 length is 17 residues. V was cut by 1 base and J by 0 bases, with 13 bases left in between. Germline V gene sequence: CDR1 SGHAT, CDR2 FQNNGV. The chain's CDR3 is CASSLGSGGSSYNEQFF. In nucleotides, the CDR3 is TGTGCCAGCAGCTTAGGATCCGGTGGAAGCTCCTACAATGAGCAGTTCTTC.

The CDR3 loop is CASSLGRGNTEAFF. The DNA for the CDR3 is TGTGCCAGCAGCTTAGGCAGAGGGAACACTGAAGCTTTCTTT. The chain couples TRBV7-2 to TRBJ1-1; no clear D gene. The germline V and J ends were trimmed by 1 base and 1 base, with 7 bases remaining between them. The CDR3 sequence is 14 residues long. CDR1 and CDR2 (germline): SGHTA, FQGNSA.

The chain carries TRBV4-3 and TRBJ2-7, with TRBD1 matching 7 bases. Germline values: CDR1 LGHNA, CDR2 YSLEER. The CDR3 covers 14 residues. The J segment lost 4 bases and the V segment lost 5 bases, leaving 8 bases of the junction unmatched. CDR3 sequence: CASSRGQWDYEQYF. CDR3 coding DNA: TGCGCCAGCAGCAGGGGACAGTGGGATTACGAGCAGTACTTC.